Below are 30 T cell receptor beta chains sequenced from a single sample in a study of early T cells in non-severe SARS-CoV-2 infection. TCRdb re-called the 5' RACE reads with MiXCR, one entry per CDR3 protein. The profile covers some 50,000 distinct CDR3 sequences, with over 8% appearing a single time and around 4% taken by the ten largest. Sequenced sample: whole blood. The receptors come from an adult who was a healthcare worker with PCR-confirmed SARS-CoV-2 infection or an uninfected control (not recorded which).

The chain recombines TRBV6-5 with TRBJ2-2; TRBD2 agrees at 7 bases. Germline assignment: CDR1 MNHEY and CDR2 SVGAGI. The CDR3 runs to 16 residues. Unmatched junction bases numbered 4, after V lost 2 bases and J lost 1 base. CDR3 sequence: CASSYLGGMNTGELFF. The CDR3, as DNA: TGTGCCAGCAGTTACCTGGGGGGGATGAACACCGGGGAGCTGTTTTTT.

This clonotype was picked up a small number of times. The rearrangement uses TRBV10-3 and TRBJ1-1; no definite D call. CDR3 length: 12 amino acids. The germline V and J ends were trimmed by 2 bases and 2 bases, with 3 bases remaining between them. CDR1 is ENHRY and CDR2 is SYGVKD in the germline V gene. This CDR3 reads CAISETNTEAFF. The CDR3 DNA reads TGTGCCATCAGTGAGACTAACACTGAAGCTTTCTTT.

This clonotype was counted ten times or more. CDR3 in amino acids: CASSKPDRCGYTF. The CDR3 DNA sequence: TGTGCCAGCTCCAAGCCCGACAGGTGTGGCTACACCTTC. The rearrangement links TRBV25-1 to TRBJ1-2, with D possibly TRBD1 on 6 matching bases. V lost 8 bases, J lost 7 bases, and 17 bases lay in between. The germline V gene encodes CDR1 MGHDK and CDR2 SYGVNS. The CDR3 totals 13 residues.

This chain connects TRBV7-9 to TRBJ1-2; TRBD1 matches 8 bases. Germline loops: CDR1 SEHNR, CDR2 FQNEAQ (reference sequence). V shed 4 bases and J 8 bases; nucleotides not matched to a gene: 15. The CDR3 consists of 16 residues. The CDR3 is CASSSLNGQGVSGYTF. The CDR3, as DNA: TGTGCCAGCAGCTCCCTGAACGGACAGGGAGTAAGCGGCTACACCTTC.

This clonotype was recorded many times. The J gene is TRBJ1-5, the V gene TRBV2; D not certain. CDR3 length: 14 residues. V shed 4 bases and J shed 3 bases, with 10 bases lying between them. Germline CDR1 SNHLY, CDR2 FYNNEI. CDR3 coding DNA: TGTGCCAGCAGTGCCTCCCAGGACAATCAGCCCCAGCATTTT. Translating it yields CASSASQDNQPQHF.

This clonotype was picked up a small number of times. The CDR3 DNA is TGTGCCAGCAAACTGACAGGGGGGTCCTACGAGCAGTACTTC. It translates to CASKLTGGSYEQYF. The V and J genes are TRBV6-2 or TRBV6-3 and TRBJ2-7; 9 bases agree with TRBD1. Germline V gene data show CDR1 as MNHEY and CDR2 as SVGEGT. The CDR3 is 14 residues long. V gave up 7 bases and J gave up 1 base; unmatched junction bases: 5.

Many counts were recorded for this clonotype. The rearrangement uses TRBV20-1 and TRBJ2-1; 12 positions agree with TRBD2. This CDR3 is 15 amino acids long. Germline V gives CDR1 DFQATT, CDR2 SNEGSKA (reference sequence). Trimming removed 7 bases from V and 9 bases from J; junction bases left unmatched: 13. Written as DNA, the CDR3 is TGCAGTGGACGCCGGCGGACTAGCGGGACTGCTGAGCAGTTCTTC. Its translation: CSGRRRTSGTAEQFF.

This rearrangement joins TRBV13 to TRBJ1-3; D remains unclear. The CDR3 has 14 residues. Trimming removed 1 base from V and 2 bases from J, with 6 bases in between. Germline assignment: CDR1 PRHDT and CDR2 FYEKMQ (reference sequence). The CDR3 region has the DNA TGTGCCAGCAGCTTAGCCTGGGCTGGAAACACCATATATTTT. Translated: CASSLAWAGNTIYF.

This clonotype was counted a few times. The chain joins TRBV7-2 to TRBJ1-6, with 7 bases fitting TRBD1. CDR3 length: 14 amino acids. Germline values: CDR1 SGHTA, CDR2 FQGNSA. The trim removed 5 bases at V and 12 bases at J, leaving 10 bases unmatched. The CDR3 region is CASSPGQVWKPLHF. The CDR3 nucleotides read TGTGCCAGCAGCCCCGGACAGGTCTGGAAACCCCTCCACTTT.

Ten or more counts support this clonotype. This chain connects TRBV6-6 to TRBJ2-1; the match to TRBD2 covers 7 bases. The CDR3 is made up of 15 amino acids. Germline V gene lookup returns CDR1 MNHNY and CDR2 SVGAGI (reference sequence). J was trimmed by 7 bases and V by 2 bases; bases with no gene match: 8. The CDR3 DNA follows: TGTGCCAGCAGTTACGTCGCGGGGGTGGGGAATGAGCAGTTCTTC. This sequence encodes CASSYVAGVGNEQFF.

This clonotype was detected ten times or more. The V gene is TRBV2, the J gene TRBJ2-2; D unclear. Between the trimmed V and J ends, which lost 3 bases and 0 bases, there was a span of 5 bases. This CDR3 region has 14 residues. In germline, CDR1 is SNHLY, CDR2 FYNNEI. Here the CDR3 reads CASSESPNTGELFF. As DNA, the CDR3 is TGTGCCAGCAGTGAGAGCCCGAACACCGGGGAGCTGTTTTTT. The whole variable domain, filled in from reference TRBV2 and TRBJ2-2, reads EPEVTQTPSHQVTQMGQEVILRCVPISNHLYFYWYRQILGQKVEFLVSFYNNEISEKSEIFDDQFSVERPDGSNFTLKIRSTKLEDSAMYFCASSESPNTGELFFGEGSRLTVL.

The CDR3 reads CSAVQGSEQPQHF. As DNA, the CDR3 is TGCAGTGCTGTACAGGGGTCCGAGCAGCCCCAGCATTTT. The chain joins TRBV20-1 to TRBJ1-5, with TRBD1 matching over 7 bases. The germline gives CDR1 DFQATT, CDR2 SNEGSKA (reference sequence). This CDR3 has 13 residues. J gave up 7 bases and V 5 bases, and 8 bases lay outside the gene matches.

The gene calls are TRBV4-1 and TRBJ2-7; 9 nucleotides match TRBD1. The CDR3 totals 18 residues. Germline V gene sequence: CDR1 MGHRA, CDR2 YSYEKL. V shed 0 bases, J shed 2 bases, and the junction held 11 bases outside the gene matches. In DNA form, the CDR3 reads TGCGCCAGCAGCCAAGAGCGACCCGGGACAGGGTCGACCTACGAGCAGTACTTC. Encoded protein: CASSQERPGTGSTYEQYF.

This clonotype was observed at least ten times. This chain joins TRBV28 and TRBJ1-5; tentative D call: TRBD1 (5 bases). V was trimmed by 3 bases and J by 2 bases, leaving 17 bases between them. The germline V gene encodes CDR1 MDHEN and CDR2 SYDVKM. This CDR3 is 17 amino acids long. DNA of the CDR3: TGTGCCAGCAGTTTCCCCCCGACAGTGTCGGGCAATCAGCCCCAGCATTTT. Residues: CASSFPPTVSGNQPQHF.

There are many counts of this clonotype. V gene TRBV27 combines with J gene TRBJ1-1; D uncertain. The CDR3 spans 12 residues. The V end was cut by 4 bases, the J end by 4 bases, with 7 bases between. Germline V gene lookup returns CDR1 MNHEY and CDR2 SMNVEV (reference sequence). CDR3 nucleotides: TGTGCCAGCAGTTCCCGACCCACTGAAGCTTTCTTT. Its protein product is CASSSRPTEAFF.

The rearrangement uses TRBV10-3 and TRBJ2-3; D gene ambiguous. The germline V and J ends were trimmed by 4 bases and 5 bases, with 7 bases remaining between them. The CDR3 consists of 12 residues. Germline V gene data show CDR1 as ENHRY and CDR2 as SYGVKD. The CDR3 bases are TGTGCCATCAGTGGCCCCCGAGATACGCAGTATTTT. Translation gives CAISGPRDTQYF.

The table lists this clonotype with a few counts. The V and J genes are TRBV19 and TRBJ2-3, with 7 bases fitting TRBD2. The germline CDR1 and CDR2 sequences are LNHDA and SQIVND (reference sequence). This CDR3 is 14 amino acids long. V lost 7 bases to trimming and J lost 5 bases; unmatched junction nucleotides: 9. CDR3: CASKRAGVQDTQYF. CDR3 nucleotides: TGTGCCAGTAAGCGGGCGGGAGTACAAGATACGCAGTATTTT. Filled out from reference TRBV19 and TRBJ2-3, the complete variable domain reads DGGITQSPKYLFRKEGQNVTLSCEQNLNHDAMYWYRQDPGQGLRLIYYSQIVNDFQKGDIAEGYSVSREKKESFPLTVTSAQKNPTAFYLCASKRAGVQDTQYFGPGTRLTVL.

The chain has TRBV9 and TRBJ1-2, with D possibly matching TRBD1 (6 bases). CDR1 is SGDLS and CDR2 is YYNGEE in the germline V gene. V was pared by 3 bases and J by 6 bases, with 18 bases between. This CDR3 has 15 amino acids. CDR3 nucleotides: TGTGCCAGCAGCGCCAACCCGGGGGGCGTAGATGGCTACACCTTC. Protein sequence: CASSANPGGVDGYTF.

This clonotype showed up many times. A read error may account for a junction end that differs from germline. V and J are TRBV11-2 and TRBJ1-2; D perhaps matches TRBD1 (5 bases). CDR3 length: 17 amino acids. Per germline, CDR1 SGHAT and CDR2 FQNNGV. The DNA of the CDR3 is TGTGCCAGCAGCCTAGACCCTCTCACGGCGGGGGATTATGGCTACACCTTC. Protein product: CASSLDPLTAGDYGYTF.

This clonotype has a count of ten or more. The J gene is TRBJ2-3, the V gene TRBV6-1; D not certain. The length of the CDR3 is 12 residues. V dropped 6 bases and J dropped 2 bases, with 6 bases sitting between them. The germline CDR1 and CDR2 sequences are MNHNS and SASEGT. The CDR3 DNA is TGTGCCAGCAGCGAGTCCACAGATACGCAGTATTTT. Translation: CASSESTDTQYF.

This chain uses TRBV10-3 with TRBJ1-1; no clear D gene. The germline gives CDR1 ENHRY, CDR2 SYGVKD. This CDR3 contains 13 residues. Trimming stripped 2 bases from V and 4 bases from J, with 8 bases between. The CDR3 bases are TGTGCCATCAGTGAGACCGGTTCCACTGAAGCTTTCTTT. Translation: CAISETGSTEAFF.

This clonotype was counted ten times or more. The chain carries TRBV5-5 and TRBJ1-3; unclear D gene. This CDR3 comprises 13 residues. Germline lookup yields CDR1 SGHKS and CDR2 YYEKEE (reference sequence). V was shortened by 1 base and J by 4 bases, with 6 bases between the two germline ends. CDR3 sequence (DNA): TGTGCCAGCAGCTTGTTACCCGGAAACACCATATATTTT. Translated: CASSLLPGNTIYF.

This clonotype was picked up many times. The chain uses TRBV6-5 and TRBJ1-1; D is uncertain. V lost 2 bases, J lost 6 bases, and 10 bases lay in between. This CDR3 is built from 13 residues. The germline CDR1 and CDR2 sequences are MNHEY and SVGAGI. The CDR3 region is CASSYGRSAEAFF. In DNA form, the CDR3 reads TGTGCCAGCAGTTACGGTCGTAGCGCTGAAGCTTTCTTT.

Comments on this clonotype: Being one base from a much bigger clone, this may be a read error. V gene TRBV7-9 combines with J gene TRBJ2-2; TRBD1 aligns across 9 bases. The length of the CDR3 is 17 residues. Germline V gene lookup returns CDR1 SEHNR and CDR2 FQNEAQ (reference sequence). The chain's CDR3 is CASSLGWGQGNTWELFF. CDR3 coding DNA: TGTGCCAGCAGCTTAGGATGGGGACAGGGCAACACCTGGGAGCTGTTTTTT. Supplemented by reference TRBV7-9 and TRBJ2-2, the full variable domain reads DTGVSQNPRHKITKRGQNVTFRCDPISEHNRLYWYRQTLGQGPEFLTYFQNEAQLEKSRLLSDRFSAERPKGSFSTLEIQRTEQGDSAMYLCASSLGWGQGNTWELFFGEGSRLTVL.

In regard to this clonotype: Possible read error: a much larger clone is one base away. V gene TRBV6-1 combines with J gene TRBJ1-2; tentative D call: TRBD1 (5 bases). Per germline, CDR1 MNHNS and CDR2 SASEGT. The CDR3 totals 15 residues. CDR3 loop: CASSEGPAGENGYIF. The DNA for the CDR3 is TGTGCCAGCAGTGAAGGGCCGGCGGGGGAGAATGGCTACATCTTC.

Many counts were recorded for this clonotype. The V call is TRBV24-1, the J call TRBJ1-1; D is unclear. With 7 bases removed from V and 1 base from J, the gap between germline ends came to 6 bases. This CDR3 spans 12 amino acids. Per the germline V gene, CDR1 is KGHDR and CDR2 is SFDVKD. CDR3 DNA sequence: TGTGCCACCAGCTCTGGGAACACTGAAGCTTTCTTT. It codes for CATSSGNTEAFF.

This clonotype has a count of ten or more. As DNA, the CDR3 is TGCAGTGCTAGAGATTTATTAGAGGGACAGGGGGAGTACGAGCAGTACTTC. It codes for CSARDLLEGQGEYEQYF. The chain couples TRBV20-1 to TRBJ2-7, with TRBD1 matching over 11 bases. Germline CDR1 DFQATT, CDR2 SNEGSKA (reference sequence). Losses at the gene ends were 0 bases for V and 4 bases for J; bases not matched to a gene: 11. The CDR3 spans 17 residues.

The sample holds many counts of this clonotype. The V and J genes are TRBV12-3 or TRBV12-4 and TRBJ2-7, with 8 nucleotides matching TRBD2. This CDR3 is built from 17 residues. The V and J ends lost 4 bases and 6 bases, in that order; junction bases with no gene match: 17. The CDR3 coding sequence is TGTGCCAGCAGTTCCCTCCCCGGGACTAGGGGTCGTGGCGAGCAGTACTTC. Translation: CASSSLPGTRGRGEQYF.

This clonotype was picked up many times. The J gene is TRBJ1-2, the V gene TRBV4-1, with a possible D match to TRBD1 (6 bases). The CDR3 consists of 16 residues. The V gene's germline CDR1 is MGHRA and CDR2 YSYEKL. V was trimmed by 1 base and J by 0 bases, leaving 12 bases between them. The CDR3 spells CASSQAGTQANYGYTF. The CDR3 bases are TGCGCCAGCAGCCAAGCCGGGACACAAGCTAACTATGGCTACACCTTC.

The chain is built from TRBV6-5 and TRBJ2-7; 7 bases match TRBD1. The V gene end was trimmed by 6 bases and the J gene end by 0 bases; junction bases not matched to a gene: 11. Looked up from germline, CDR1 is MNHEY and CDR2 is SVGAGI. The CDR3 contains 16 residues. The DNA for the CDR3 is TGTGCCAGCAGCTCACCGGGGCAGGGGGACTCCTACGAGCAGTACTTC. Protein: CASSSPGQGDSYEQYF.